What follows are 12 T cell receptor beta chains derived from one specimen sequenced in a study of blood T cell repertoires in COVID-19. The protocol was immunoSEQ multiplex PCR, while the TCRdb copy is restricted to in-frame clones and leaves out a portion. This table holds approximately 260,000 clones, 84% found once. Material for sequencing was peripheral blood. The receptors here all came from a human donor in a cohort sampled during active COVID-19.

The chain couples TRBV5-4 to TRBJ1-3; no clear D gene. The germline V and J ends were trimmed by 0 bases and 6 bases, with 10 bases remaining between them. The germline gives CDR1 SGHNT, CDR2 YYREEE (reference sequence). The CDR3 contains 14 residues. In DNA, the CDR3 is TGTGCCAGCAGCTTGGGTCCTAGCGCAAACACCATATATTTT. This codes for CASSLGPSANTIYF.

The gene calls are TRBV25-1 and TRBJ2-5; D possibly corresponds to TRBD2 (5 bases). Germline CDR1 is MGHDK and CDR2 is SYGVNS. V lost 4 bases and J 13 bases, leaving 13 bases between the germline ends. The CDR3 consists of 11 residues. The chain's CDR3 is CASSADLYLYF. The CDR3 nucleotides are TGTGCCAGCAGTGCGGACTTATACTTGTACTTC.

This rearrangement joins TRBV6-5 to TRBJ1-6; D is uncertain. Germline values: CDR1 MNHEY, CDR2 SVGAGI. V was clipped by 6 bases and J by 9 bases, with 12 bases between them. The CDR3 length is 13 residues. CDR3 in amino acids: CASSLDTTSPLHF. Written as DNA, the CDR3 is TGTGCCAGCAGCCTCGATACAACTTCACCCCTCCACTTT.

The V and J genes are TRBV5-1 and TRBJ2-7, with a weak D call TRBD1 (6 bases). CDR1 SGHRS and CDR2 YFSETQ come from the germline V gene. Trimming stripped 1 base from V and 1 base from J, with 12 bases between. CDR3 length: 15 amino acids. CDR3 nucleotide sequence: TGCGCCAGCAGCTTGAGAACAGGGCCTTCCTACGAGCAGTACTTC. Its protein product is CASSLRTGPSYEQYF.

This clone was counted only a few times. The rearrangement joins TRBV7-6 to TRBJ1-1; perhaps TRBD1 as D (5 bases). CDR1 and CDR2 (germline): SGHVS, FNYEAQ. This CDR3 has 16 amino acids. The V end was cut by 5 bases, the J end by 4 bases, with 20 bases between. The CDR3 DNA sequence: TGTGCCAGCAGCCTAGGGACCGGGGGGGTGAGCACTGAAGCTTTCTTT. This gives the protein CASSLGTGGVSTEAFF. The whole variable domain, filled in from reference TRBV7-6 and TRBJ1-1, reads GAGVSQSPRYKVTKRGQDVALRCDPISGHVSLYWYRQALGQGPEFLTYFNYEAQQDKSGLPNDRFSAERPEGSISTLTIQRTEQRDSAMYRCASSLGTGGVSTEAFFGQGTRLTVV.

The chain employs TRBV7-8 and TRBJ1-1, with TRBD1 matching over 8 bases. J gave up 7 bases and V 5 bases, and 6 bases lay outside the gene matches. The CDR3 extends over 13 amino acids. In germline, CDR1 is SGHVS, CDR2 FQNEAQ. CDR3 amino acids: CASSTQGEGEAFF. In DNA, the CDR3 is TGTGCCAGCAGCACACAGGGGGAGGGTGAAGCTTTCTTT.

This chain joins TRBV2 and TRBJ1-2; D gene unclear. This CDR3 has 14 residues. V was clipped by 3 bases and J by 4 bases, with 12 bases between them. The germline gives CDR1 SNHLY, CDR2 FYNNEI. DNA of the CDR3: TGTGCCAGCAGTGAGGTTGGCTCTCTCTATGGCTACACCTTC. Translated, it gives CASSEVGSLYGYTF.

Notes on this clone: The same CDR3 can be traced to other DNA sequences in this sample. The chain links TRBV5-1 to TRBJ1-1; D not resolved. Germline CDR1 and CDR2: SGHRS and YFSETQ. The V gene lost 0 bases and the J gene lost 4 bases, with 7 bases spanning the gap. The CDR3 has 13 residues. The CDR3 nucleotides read TGCGCCAGCAGCTTGGCCGGGTCCACTGAAGCTTTCTTT. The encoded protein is CASSLAGSTEAFF.

The CDR3 DNA follows: TGTGCCAGCAGCTTTCCTACTAGCGGAAGCTCCTACAATGAGCAGTTCTTC. It yields the protein CASSFPTSGSSYNEQFF. The chain combines TRBV5-4 with TRBJ2-1, with 8 positions matching TRBD2. The V segment lost 2 bases and the J segment 0 bases; nucleotides outside the gene matches: 7. Germline CDR1 SGHNT, CDR2 YYREEE (reference sequence). The CDR3 covers 17 residues. The entire variable domain, with the rest obtained from reference TRBV5-4 and TRBJ2-1, is as follows: ETGVTQSPTHLIKTRGQQVTLRCSSQSGHNTVSWYQQALGQGPQFIFQYYREEENGRGNFPPRFSGLQFPNYSSELNVNALELDDSALYLCASSFPTSGSSYNEQFFGPGTRLTVL.

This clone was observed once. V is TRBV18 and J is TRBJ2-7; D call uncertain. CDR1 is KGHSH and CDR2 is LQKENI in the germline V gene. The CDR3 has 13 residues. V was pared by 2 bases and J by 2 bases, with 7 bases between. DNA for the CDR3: TGTGCCAGCTCACCAGTAAGAGCCTACGAGCAGTACTTC. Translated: CASSPVRAYEQYF.

CDR3 bases: TGTGCCAGCAGATCAGCGGGACCTAACAATGAGCAGTTCTTC. Translating it yields CASRSAGPNNEQFF. V usage is TRBV25-1 and J usage is TRBJ2-1; 7 bases agree with TRBD2. V gave up 6 bases and J gave up 5 bases; unmatched junction bases: 7. CDR1 and CDR2 (germline): MGHDK, SYGVNS. This CDR3 is 14 amino acids long.

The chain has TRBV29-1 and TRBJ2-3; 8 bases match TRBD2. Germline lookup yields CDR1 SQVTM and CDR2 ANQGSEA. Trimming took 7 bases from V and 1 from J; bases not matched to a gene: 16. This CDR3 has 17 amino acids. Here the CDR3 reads CSAGGLAGGRGTDTQYF. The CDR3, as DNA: TGCAGCGCCGGGGGGCTCGCGGGGGGCCGGGGCACAGATACGCAGTATTTT.